These 2 T cell receptor beta chains were sequenced from one sample in a study of T cells after yellow fever vaccination. MiXCR, applied by TCRdb to the 5' RACE reads, yields one record per CDR3 protein. The sample shows approximately 26,000 distinct CDR3 sequences, roughly 4.7% of them seen only once. Here the sequenced sample was PBMCs, either bulk or a sorted T-cell subset (CD4+, CD8+, memory, or dextramer-sorted; not recorded which), taken on the day of the yellow fever booster vaccination. The receptors stem from a man aged 18-30 years who received the YFV17D yellow fever vaccine.

Many counts were recorded for this clonotype. The chain combines TRBV9 with TRBJ2-5, with D unclear. Looked up from germline, CDR1 is SGDLS and CDR2 is YYNGEE. Between the trimmed V and J ends, which lost 0 bases and 5 bases, there was a span of 11 bases. The CDR3 has 14 residues. The CDR3 bases are TGTGCCAGCAGCGTAGGGGCGAGGACGGAGACCCAGTACTTC. This translates into CASSVGARTETQYF. Based on the CDR3 plus reference TRBV9 and TRBJ2-5, the full variable domain is DSGVTQTPKHLITATGQRVTLRCSPRSGDLSVYWYQQSLDQGLQFLIQYYNGEERAKGNILERFSAQQFPDLHSELNLSSLELGDSALYFCASSVGARTETQYFGPGTRLLVL.

This clonotype was observed at least ten times. V and J are TRBV20-1 and TRBJ1-2, with a possible D match to TRBD1 (6 bases). In germline, CDR1 is DFQATT, CDR2 SNEGSKA (reference sequence). The CDR3 covers 15 residues. V was shortened by 5 bases and J by 6 bases, with 22 bases between the two germline ends. The CDR3 DNA reads as TGCAGTGCTCGGAAAAGGGGGGAAGGGTCCGATGGCTACACCTTC. It codes for CSARKRGEGSDGYTF.